This TCR beta chain stems from a study of T cell repertoires in cytomegalovirus infection. The V end was cut by 2 bases, the J end by 1 base, with 14 bases between. The CDR3 sequence is 16 residues long. Germline-derived CDR1 and CDR2 are SGHAT and FQNNGV. This clonotype was observed many times. Using its own MiXCR run on the reads, TCRdb lists one record per CDR3 protein. The sample holds a few hundred thousand distinct CDR3 sequences; over 15% are singletons and the top ten take approximately 51%. Sequencing used CD8+ T cells from PBMCs. The sequence came from a human donor in good health (CMV status not recorded). Some clones in this sample may be carry-over from other donors' samples. This chain joins TRBV11-2 and TRBJ1-1; TRBD1 is a possible D gene (5 bases). CDR3: CASSLSLGRENTEAFF. CDR3 bases: TGTGCCAGCAGCTTATCTTTAGGCAGGGAGAACACTGAAGCTTTCTTT.